What follows describes a single T cell receptor beta chain. No antigen is known for it. The data were obtained in a study of beta chain features in type 1 diabetes. Overall study context: Sorted cells numbering under 110 million were examined across all samples.

Overall study findings and caveats: Type 1 diabetes patients showed fewer insertions and more deletions at VDJ junctions. Type 1 diabetes patients had TCRB CDR3s that were shorter (moderately but significantly so) in all four CD4+ subsets. The similarity of naive, central memory and Treg TCRB repertoires appeared greater among patients than among healthy donors.

Germline V CDR1 and CDR2: MDHEN, SYDVKM. The CDR3 runs 15 residues. V shed 4 bases and J shed 7 bases, with 17 bases lying between them. Since all of the isolated RNA was reverse transcribed, expressed TCRB transcripts were what got sequenced. Some 3.6 million reads was the average for naive, central memory and regulatory T cell samples. Repertoires were generated with immunoSEQ multiplex PCR, while TCRdb's copy carries only in-frame clones and drops some. The sample has more than 250,000 clones, approximately 24% seen once. Source material: naive CD4+ T cells from blood. V gene TRBV28 combines with J gene TRBJ1-5, with D possibly being TRBD1 (6 bases). The TCR originated in a woman in her 30s with type 1 diabetes. The CDR3 region has the DNA TGTGCCAGCAGTTCCCGCGGGGGCGTTTCACAGCCCCAGCATTTT. As protein: CASSSRGGVSQPQHF.